This T cell receptor (beta chain) came from a study of CD8 T cells in ankylosing spondylitis. The CDR3 has 12 residues. The V and J ends lost 5 bases and 9 bases respectively, with 11 bases between them. The V gene's germline CDR1 is SGHVS and CDR2 FNYEAQ. Generation of TCR beta libraries employed quantitative 5'-RACE incorporating molecular barcodes. TCRdb reprocessed the 5' RACE reads with MiXCR, giving one entry per CDR3 protein. Of approximately 220,000 distinct CDR3 sequences in the sample, more than 9% are singletons; the top ten hold approximately 20%. Study results and caveats: Peripheral blood held disease-linked clones only at relatively low frequency, and these were CD8+. What appeared characteristic of ankylosing spondylitis blood was a TCR beta motif of seven to nine highly homologous variants.

This clonotype appeared many times. Its cognate antigen is unknown. The sample taken for sequencing was blood, either unsorted or a sorted T cell fraction (not recorded which). This TCR was recovered from a male donor with ankylosing spondylitis or in good health (not recorded which). The chain combines TRBV7-6 with TRBJ2-1, with D perhaps matching TRBD2 (5 bases). The CDR3 DNA sequence: TGTGCCAGCAGCCCCAGCGGTAGTGAGCAGTTCTTC. Its protein is CASSPSGSEQFF.